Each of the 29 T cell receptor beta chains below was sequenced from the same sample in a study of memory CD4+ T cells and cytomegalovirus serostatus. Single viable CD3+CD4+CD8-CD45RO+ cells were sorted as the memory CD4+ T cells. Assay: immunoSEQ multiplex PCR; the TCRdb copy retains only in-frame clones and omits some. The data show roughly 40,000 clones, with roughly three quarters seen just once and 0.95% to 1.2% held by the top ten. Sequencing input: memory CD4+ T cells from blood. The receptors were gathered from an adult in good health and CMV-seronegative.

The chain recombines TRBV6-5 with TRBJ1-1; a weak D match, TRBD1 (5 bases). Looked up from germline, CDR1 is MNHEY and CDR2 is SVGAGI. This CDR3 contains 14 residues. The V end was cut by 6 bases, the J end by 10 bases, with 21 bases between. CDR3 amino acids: CASRGVGGIRAAFF. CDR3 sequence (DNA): TGTGCCAGCAGGGGGGTAGGAGGGATTCGGGCAGCTTTCTTT.

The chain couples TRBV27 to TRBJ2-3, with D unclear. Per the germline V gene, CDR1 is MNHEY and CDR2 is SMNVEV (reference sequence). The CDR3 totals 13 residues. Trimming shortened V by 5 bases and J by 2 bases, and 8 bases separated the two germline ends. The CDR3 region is CASSQVYTDTQYF. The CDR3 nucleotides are TGTGCCAGCAGTCAGGTATACACAGATACGCAGTATTTT.

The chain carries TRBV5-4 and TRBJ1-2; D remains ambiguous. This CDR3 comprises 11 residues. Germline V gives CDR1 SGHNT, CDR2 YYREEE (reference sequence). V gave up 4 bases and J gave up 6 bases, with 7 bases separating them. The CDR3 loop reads CASSREDGYTF. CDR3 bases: TGTGCCAGCAGCCGCGAAGATGGCTACACCTTC.

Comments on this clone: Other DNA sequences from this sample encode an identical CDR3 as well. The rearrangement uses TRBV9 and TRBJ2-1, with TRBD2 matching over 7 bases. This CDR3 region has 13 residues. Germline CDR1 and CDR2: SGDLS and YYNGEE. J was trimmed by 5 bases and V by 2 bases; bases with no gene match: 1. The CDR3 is CASSVGGNNEQFF. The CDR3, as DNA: TGTGCCAGCAGCGTGGGGGGGAACAATGAGCAGTTCTTC.

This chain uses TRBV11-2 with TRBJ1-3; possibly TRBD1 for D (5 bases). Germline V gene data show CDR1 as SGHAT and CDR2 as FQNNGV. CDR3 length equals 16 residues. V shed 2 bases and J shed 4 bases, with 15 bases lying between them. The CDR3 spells CASSLTGREAGNTIYF. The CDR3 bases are TGTGCCAGCAGCTTAACAGGACGGGAAGCCGGAAACACCATATATTTT.

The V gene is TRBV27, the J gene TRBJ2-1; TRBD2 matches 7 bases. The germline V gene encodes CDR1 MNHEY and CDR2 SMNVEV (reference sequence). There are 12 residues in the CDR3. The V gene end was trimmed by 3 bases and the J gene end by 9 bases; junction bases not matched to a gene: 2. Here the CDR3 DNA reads TGTGCCAGCAGTTTGTCGGGGGGTGAGCAGTTCTTC. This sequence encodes CASSLSGGEQFF.

The CDR3 DNA reads TGTGCCAGCAGCTTGTTTCGGGCGATGGAGGTCCTGACTTTC. Translated: CASSLFRAMEVLTF. J is TRBJ2-6 and V is TRBV5-6; no firm D call. V was shortened by 1 base and J by 13 bases, with 15 bases between the two germline ends. The CDR3 spans 14 residues. CDR1 and CDR2 from the germline V gene are SGHDT and YYEEEE.

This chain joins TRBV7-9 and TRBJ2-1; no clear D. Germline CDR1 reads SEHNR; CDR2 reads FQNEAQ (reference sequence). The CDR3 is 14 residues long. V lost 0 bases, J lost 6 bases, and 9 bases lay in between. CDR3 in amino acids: CASSLAGGRNEQFF. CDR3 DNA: TGTGCCAGCAGCTTAGCTGGCGGACGCAATGAGCAGTTCTTC.

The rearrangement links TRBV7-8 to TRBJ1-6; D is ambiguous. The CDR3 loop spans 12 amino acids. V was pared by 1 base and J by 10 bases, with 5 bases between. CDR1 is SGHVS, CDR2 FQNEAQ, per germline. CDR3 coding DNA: TGTGCCAGCAGCTTAGAGGGATCACCCCTCCACTTT. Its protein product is CASSLEGSPLHF.

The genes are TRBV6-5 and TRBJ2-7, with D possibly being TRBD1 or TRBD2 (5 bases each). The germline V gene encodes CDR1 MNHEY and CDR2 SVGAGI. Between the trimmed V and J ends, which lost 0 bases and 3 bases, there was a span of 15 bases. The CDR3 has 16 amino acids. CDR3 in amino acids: CASSYSRDGYLYEQYF. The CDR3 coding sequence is TGTGCCAGCAGTTACTCTAGGGACGGATATCTCTACGAGCAGTACTTC.

DNA of the CDR3: TGTGCCAGCAGTGAACTCCTACCTTATTCCTACAATGAGCAGTTCTTC. It translates to CASSELLPYSYNEQFF. The chain has TRBV2 and TRBJ2-1; D unresolved. Looked up from germline, CDR1 is SNHLY and CDR2 is FYNNEI. CDR3 length equals 16 residues. With 2 bases removed from V and 1 base from J, the gap between germline ends came to 12 bases.

CDR3: CASSPRGGRNEQFF. CDR3 sequence (DNA): TGTGCCAGCAGTCCACGGGGAGGCCGCAATGAGCAGTTCTTC. V usage is TRBV6-6 and J usage is TRBJ2-1, with D perhaps matching TRBD2 (6 bases). The CDR3 has 14 amino acids. Germline CDR1 and CDR2: MNHNY and SVGAGI (reference sequence). The V end lost 5 bases, the J end lost 6 bases, and 14 bases lay between the germline ends.

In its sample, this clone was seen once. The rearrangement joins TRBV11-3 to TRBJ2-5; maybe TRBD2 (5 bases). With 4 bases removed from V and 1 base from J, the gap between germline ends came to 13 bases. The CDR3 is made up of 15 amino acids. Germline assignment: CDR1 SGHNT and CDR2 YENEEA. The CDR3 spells CASSSGPRAQETQYF. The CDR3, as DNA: TGTGCCAGCAGCTCAGGCCCGAGGGCCCAAGAGACCCAGTACTTC.

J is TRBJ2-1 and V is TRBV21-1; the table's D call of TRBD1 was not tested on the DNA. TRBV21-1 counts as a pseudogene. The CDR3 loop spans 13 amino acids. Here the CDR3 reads CASRRTVFDEQFF. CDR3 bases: TGTGCCAGCAGAAGGACAGTTTTCGATGAGCAGTTCTTC.

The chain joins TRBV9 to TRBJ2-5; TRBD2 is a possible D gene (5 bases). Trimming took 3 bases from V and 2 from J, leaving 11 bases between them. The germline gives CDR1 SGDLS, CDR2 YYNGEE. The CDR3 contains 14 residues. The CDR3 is CASSAGLRQETQYF. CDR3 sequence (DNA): TGTGCCAGCAGCGCCGGACTGAGACAAGAGACCCAGTACTTC.

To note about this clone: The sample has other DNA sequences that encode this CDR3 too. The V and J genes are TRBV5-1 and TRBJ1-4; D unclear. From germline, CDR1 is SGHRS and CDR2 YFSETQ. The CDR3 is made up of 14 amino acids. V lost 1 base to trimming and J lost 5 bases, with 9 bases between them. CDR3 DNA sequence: TGCGCCAGCAGCTTGTTCGGTAGAAATGAAAAACTGTTTTTT. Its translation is CASSLFGRNEKLFF.

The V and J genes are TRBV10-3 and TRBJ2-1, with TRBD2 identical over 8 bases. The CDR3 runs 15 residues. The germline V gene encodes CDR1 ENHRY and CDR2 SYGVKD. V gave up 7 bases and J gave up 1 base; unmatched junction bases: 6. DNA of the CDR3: TGTGCCATCAAAGGAGCGGGAGCATCCTACAATGAGCAGTTCTTC. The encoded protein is CAIKGAGASYNEQFF.

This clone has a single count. CDR3 in amino acids: CASSLLTGWRNEQFF. The CDR3, as DNA: TGTGCCAGCAGTTTATTGACAGGGTGGCGGAATGAGCAGTTCTTC. The chain is built from TRBV28 and TRBJ2-1; TRBD1 aligns across 7 bases. The CDR3 is 15 residues long. Germline CDR1 reads MDHEN; CDR2 reads SYDVKM. Trimming at V came to 1 base and at J to 7 bases, leaving 7 bases not matched to a gene.

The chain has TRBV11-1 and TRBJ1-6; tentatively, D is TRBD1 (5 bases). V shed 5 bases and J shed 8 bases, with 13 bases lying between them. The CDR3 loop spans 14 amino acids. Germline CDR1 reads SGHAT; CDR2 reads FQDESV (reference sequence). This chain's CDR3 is CASSPRVFDSPLHF. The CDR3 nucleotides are TGTGCCAGCAGCCCCAGGGTTTTCGATTCACCCCTCCACTTT.

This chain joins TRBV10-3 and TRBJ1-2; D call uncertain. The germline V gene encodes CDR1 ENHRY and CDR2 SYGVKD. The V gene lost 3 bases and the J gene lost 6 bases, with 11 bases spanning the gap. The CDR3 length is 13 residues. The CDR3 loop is CAISDAQANGYTF. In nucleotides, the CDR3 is TGTGCCATCAGTGACGCTCAGGCCAATGGCTACACCTTC.

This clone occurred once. The CDR3 bases are TGTGCCAGTAGTTTTGGGACGGATATGAACACTGAAGCTTTCTTT. Translation gives CASSFGTDMNTEAFF. The chain carries TRBV19 and TRBJ1-1; D might be TRBD1 (5 bases). The V end was cut by 5 bases, the J end by 0 bases, with 13 bases between. The CDR3 spans 15 residues. Germline values: CDR1 LNHDA, CDR2 SQIVND (reference sequence).

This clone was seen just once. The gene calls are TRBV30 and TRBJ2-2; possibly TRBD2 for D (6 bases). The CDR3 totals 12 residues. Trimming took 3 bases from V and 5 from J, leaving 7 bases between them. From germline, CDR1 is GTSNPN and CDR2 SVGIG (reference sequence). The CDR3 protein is CAWREGTGELFF. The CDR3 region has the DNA TGTGCCTGGAGGGAGGGAACCGGGGAGCTGTTTTTT.

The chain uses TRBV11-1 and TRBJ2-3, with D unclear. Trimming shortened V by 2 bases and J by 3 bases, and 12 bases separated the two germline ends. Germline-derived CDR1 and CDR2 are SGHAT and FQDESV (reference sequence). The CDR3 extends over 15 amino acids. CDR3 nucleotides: TGTGCCAGCAGCTTAAGAAGGGCCTCAACAGATACGCAGTATTTT. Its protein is CASSLRRASTDTQYF.

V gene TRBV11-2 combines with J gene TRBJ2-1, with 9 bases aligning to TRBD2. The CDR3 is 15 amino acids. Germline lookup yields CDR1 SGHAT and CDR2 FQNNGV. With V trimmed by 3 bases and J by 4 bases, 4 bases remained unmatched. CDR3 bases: TGTGCCAGCAGCTTCCGAACTAGCGGGTACAATGAGCAGTTCTTC. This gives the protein CASSFRTSGYNEQFF.

The CDR3 spells CASSLASGSGADTQYF. The CDR3 DNA follows: TGCGCCAGCAGCCTAGCCAGCGGGAGTGGGGCAGATACGCAGTATTTT. The chain has TRBV5-1 and TRBJ2-3, with 8 bases that match TRBD2. The germline V gene has CDR1 SGHRS and CDR2 YFSETQ. Losses at the gene ends were 4 bases for V and 4 bases for J; bases not matched to a gene: 11. This CDR3 has 16 residues.

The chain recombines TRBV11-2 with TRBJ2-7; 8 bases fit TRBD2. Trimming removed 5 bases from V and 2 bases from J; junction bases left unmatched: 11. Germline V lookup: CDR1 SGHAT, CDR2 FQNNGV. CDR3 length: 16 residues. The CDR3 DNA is TGTGCCAGCAGCCGACGCACGGCGGGAGGCCCCTACGAGCAGTACTTC. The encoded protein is CASSRRTAGGPYEQYF.

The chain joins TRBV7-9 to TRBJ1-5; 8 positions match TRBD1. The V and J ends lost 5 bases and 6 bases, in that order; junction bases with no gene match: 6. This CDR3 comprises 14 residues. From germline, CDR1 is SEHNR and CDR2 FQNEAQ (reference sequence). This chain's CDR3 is CASSVQGATQPQHF. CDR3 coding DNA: TGTGCCAGCAGCGTCCAGGGGGCGACTCAGCCCCAGCATTTT.

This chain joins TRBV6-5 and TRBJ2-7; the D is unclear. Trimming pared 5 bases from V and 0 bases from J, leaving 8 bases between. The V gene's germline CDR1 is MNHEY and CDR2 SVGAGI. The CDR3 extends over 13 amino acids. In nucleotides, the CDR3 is TGTGCCAGCAGTCGACTCGACTCCTACGAGCAGTACTTC. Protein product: CASSRLDSYEQYF.

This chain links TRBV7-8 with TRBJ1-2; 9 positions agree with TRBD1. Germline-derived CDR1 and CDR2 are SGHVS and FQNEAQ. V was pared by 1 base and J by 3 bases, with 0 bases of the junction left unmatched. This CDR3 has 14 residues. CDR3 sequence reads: CASSLGTGDYGYTF. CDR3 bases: TGTGCCAGCAGCTTAGGGACAGGGGACTATGGCTACACCTTC.